This T cell receptor (beta chain) was retrieved from a study of OX40 agonist ivuxolimab in advanced cancers. Study context: Six ivuxolimab dose levels, 0.01 to 10 mg/kg, were given intravenously every 2 weeks. Partial responses were seen in three patients, one with hepatocellular carcinoma and two with cutaneous melanoma.

Germline CDR1 SGHVS, CDR2 FQNEAQ. The V gene lost 9 bases and the J gene lost 5 bases, with 25 bases spanning the gap. This CDR3 region has 17 residues. Clones were sequenced by immunoSEQ multiplex PCR, and TCRdb holds only the in-frame ones, with some missing. The table records around 70,000 clones, less than 90% of them present only once. Study outcomes and limitations: In the 0.1 to 3.0 mg/kg range, CD4+ and CD8+ blood T cells had expanded clonally by week 6.

As concerns this clone: The antigen is not known.

Autoimmune disease history or systemic immunosuppression led to patient exclusion. The sequence came from an adult with an advanced solid tumor such as melanoma, head and neck, liver or kidney cancer. The starting material was CD4+ or CD8+ T cells sorted from blood, obtained in a trial of the OX40 agonist ivuxolimab. J is TRBJ2-2 and V is TRBV7-8; D is perhaps TRBD1 or TRBD2 (5 bases each). The CDR3 sequence: CASILFRAGRGTGELFF. DNA of the CDR3: TGTGCCAGTATATTGTTTAGGGCAGGGCGAGGGACCGGGGAGCTGTTTTTT.